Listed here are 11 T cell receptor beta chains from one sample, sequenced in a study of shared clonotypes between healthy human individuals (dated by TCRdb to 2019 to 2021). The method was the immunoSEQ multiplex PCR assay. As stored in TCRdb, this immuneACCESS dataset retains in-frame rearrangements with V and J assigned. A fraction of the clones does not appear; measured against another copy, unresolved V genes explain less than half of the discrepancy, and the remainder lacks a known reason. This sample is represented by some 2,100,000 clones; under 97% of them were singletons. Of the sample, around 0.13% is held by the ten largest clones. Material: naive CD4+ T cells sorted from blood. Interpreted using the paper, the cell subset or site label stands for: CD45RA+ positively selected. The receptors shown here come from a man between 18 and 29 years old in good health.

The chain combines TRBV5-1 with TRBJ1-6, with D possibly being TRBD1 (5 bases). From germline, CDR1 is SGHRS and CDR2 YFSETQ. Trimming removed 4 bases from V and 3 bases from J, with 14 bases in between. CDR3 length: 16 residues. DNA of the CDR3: TGCGCCAGCAGCCAGGGTGGGCAGCTCTATAATTCACCCCTCCACTTT. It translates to CASSQGGQLYNSPLHF.

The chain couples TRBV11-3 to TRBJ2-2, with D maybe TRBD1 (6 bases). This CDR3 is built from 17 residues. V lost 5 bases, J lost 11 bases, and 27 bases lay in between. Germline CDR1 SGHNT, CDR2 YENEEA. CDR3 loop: CASSPRSGTKAPIELFF. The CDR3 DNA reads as TGTGCCAGCAGCCCACGATCCGGGACAAAGGCACCGATAGAGCTGTTTTTT.

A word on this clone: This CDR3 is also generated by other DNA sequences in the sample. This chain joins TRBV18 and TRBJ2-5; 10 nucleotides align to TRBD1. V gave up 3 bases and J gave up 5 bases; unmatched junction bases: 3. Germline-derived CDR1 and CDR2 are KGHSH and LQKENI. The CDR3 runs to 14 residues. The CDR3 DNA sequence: TGTGCCAGCTCACCCAAGACAGGGGGCGAGACCCAGTACTTC. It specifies CASSPKTGGETQYF.

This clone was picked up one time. CDR3 in DNA: TGTGCCAGCAGCAATGTCAGGACAGGGGGGTCGGAGACCCAGTACTTC. Translated, it gives CASSNVRTGGSETQYF. The chain employs TRBV5-5 and TRBJ2-5; 10 bases agree with TRBD1. The germline CDR1 and CDR2 sequences are SGHKS and YYEKEE (reference sequence). This CDR3 has 16 amino acids. J gave up 5 bases and V 4 bases, and 11 bases lay outside the gene matches. The whole variable domain, remainder taken from reference TRBV5-5 and TRBJ2-5, is DAGVTQSPTHLIKTRGQQVTLRCSPISGHKSVSWYQQVLGQGPQFIFQYYEKEERGRGNFPDRFSARQFPNYSSELNVNALLLGDSALYLCASSNVRTGGSETQYFGPGTRLLVL.

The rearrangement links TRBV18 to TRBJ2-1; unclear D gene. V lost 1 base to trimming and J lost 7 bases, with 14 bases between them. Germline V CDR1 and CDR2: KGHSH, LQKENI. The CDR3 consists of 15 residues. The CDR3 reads CASSPLTWTGNEQFF. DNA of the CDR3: TGTGCCAGCTCACCACTTACGTGGACCGGGAATGAGCAGTTCTTC.

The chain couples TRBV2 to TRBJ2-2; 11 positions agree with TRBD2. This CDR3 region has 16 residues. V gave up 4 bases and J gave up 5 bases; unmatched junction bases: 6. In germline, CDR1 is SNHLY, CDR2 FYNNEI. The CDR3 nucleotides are TGTGCCAGCAGTGCCACTAGCGGGGGAGGGACCGGGGAGCTGTTTTTT. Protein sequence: CASSATSGGGTGELFF.

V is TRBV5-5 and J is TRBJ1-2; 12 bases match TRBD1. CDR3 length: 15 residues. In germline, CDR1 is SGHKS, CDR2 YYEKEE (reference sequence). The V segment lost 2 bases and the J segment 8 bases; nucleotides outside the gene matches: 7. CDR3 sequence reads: CASSFSAGTGGGYTF. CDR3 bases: TGTGCCAGCAGCTTCAGCGCCGGGACAGGGGGCGGCTACACCTTC.

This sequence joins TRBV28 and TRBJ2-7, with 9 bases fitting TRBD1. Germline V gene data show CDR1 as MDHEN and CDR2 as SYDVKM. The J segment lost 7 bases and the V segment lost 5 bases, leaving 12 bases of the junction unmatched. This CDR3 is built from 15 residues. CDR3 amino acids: CASSIQGAAAGEQYF. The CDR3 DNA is TGTGCCAGCAGTATACAGGGGGCGGCGGCGGGTGAGCAGTACTTC.

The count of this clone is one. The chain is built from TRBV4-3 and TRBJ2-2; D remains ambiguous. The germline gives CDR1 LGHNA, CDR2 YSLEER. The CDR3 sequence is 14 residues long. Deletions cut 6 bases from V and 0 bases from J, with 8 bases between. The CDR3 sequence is CASRRSSNTGELFF. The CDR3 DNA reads TGCGCCAGCAGACGTTCCTCGAACACCGGGGAGCTGTTTTTT.

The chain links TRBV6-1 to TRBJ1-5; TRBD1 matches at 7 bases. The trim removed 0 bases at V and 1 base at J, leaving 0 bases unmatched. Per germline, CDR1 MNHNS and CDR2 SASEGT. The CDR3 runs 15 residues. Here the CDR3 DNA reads TGTGCCAGCAGTGAAGCGGGACAGAGCAATCAGCCCCAGCATTTT. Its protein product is CASSEAGQSNQPQHF.

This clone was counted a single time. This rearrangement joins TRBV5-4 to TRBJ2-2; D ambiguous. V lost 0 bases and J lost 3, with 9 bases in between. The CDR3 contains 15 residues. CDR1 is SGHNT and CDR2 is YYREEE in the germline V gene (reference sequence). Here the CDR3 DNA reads TGTGCCAGCAGCTTGGTGGGTTCAGACACCGGGGAGCTGTTTTTT. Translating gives CASSLVGSDTGELFF.